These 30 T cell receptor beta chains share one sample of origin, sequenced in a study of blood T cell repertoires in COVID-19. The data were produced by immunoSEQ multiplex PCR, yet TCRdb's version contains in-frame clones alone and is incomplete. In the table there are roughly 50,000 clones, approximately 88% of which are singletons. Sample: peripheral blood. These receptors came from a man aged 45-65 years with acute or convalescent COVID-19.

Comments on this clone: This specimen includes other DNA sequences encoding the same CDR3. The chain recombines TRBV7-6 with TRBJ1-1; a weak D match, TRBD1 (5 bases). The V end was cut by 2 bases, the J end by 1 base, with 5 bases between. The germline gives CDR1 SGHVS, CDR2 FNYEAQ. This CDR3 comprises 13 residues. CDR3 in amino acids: CASSLTGNTEAFF. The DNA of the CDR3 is TGTGCCAGCAGCTTAACAGGGAACACTGAAGCTTTCTTT.

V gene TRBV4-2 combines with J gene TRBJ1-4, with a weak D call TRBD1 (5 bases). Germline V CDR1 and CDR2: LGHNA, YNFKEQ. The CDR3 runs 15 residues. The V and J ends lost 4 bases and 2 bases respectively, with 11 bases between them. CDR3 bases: TGTGCCAGCAGCCTGGGGGGGGATACTAATGAAAAACTGTTTTTT. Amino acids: CASSLGGDTNEKLFF.

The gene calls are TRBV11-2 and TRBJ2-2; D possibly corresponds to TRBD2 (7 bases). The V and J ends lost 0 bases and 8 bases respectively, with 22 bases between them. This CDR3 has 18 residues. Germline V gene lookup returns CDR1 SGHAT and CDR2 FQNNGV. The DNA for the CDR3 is TGTGCCAGCAGCTTAGATTCCCCGGTCGGGGGGCGGGCAGGGGAGCTGTTTTTT. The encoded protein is CASSLDSPVGGRAGELFF. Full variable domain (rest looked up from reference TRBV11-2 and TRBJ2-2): EAGVAQSPRYKIIEKRQSVAFWCNPISGHATLYWYQQILGQGPKLLIQFQNNGVVDDSQLPKDRFSAERLKGVDSTLKIQPAKLEDSAVYLCASSLDSPVGGRAGELFFGEGSRLTVL.

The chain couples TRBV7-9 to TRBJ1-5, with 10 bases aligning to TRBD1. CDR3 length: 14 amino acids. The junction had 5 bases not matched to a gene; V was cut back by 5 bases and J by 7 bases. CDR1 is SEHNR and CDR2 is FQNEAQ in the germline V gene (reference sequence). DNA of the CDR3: TGTGCCAGCAGCACGGGGGGACAGGGGCAGCCCCAGCATTTT. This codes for CASSTGGQGQPQHF.

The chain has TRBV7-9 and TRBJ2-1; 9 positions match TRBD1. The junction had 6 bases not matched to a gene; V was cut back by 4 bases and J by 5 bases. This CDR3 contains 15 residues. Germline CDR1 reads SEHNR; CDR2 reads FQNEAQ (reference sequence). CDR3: CASSYDRGRHNEQFF. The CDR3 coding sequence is TGTGCCAGCAGCTACGACAGGGGGAGACACAATGAGCAGTTCTTC.

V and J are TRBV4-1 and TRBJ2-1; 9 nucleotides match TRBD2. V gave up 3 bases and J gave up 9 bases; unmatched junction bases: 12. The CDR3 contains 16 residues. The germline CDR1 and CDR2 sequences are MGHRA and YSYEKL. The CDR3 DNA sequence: TGCGCCAGCAGCCACGGGCCCGGGACTAGCAGGGGTGAGCAGTTCTTC. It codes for CASSHGPGTSRGEQFF.

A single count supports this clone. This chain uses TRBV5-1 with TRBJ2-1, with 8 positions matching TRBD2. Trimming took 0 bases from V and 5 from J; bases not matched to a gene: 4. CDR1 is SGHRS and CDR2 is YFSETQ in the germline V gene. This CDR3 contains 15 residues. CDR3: CASSLVSSGHNEQFF. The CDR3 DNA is TGCGCCAGCAGCTTGGTTTCTAGCGGGCACAATGAGCAGTTCTTC.

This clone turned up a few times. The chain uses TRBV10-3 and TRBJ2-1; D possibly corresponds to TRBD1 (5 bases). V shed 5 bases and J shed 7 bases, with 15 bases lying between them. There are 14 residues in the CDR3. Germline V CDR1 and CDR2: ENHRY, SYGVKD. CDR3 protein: CAISKLTDLNEQFF. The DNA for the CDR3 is TGTGCCATCAGTAAACTGACAGACCTAAATGAGCAGTTCTTC.

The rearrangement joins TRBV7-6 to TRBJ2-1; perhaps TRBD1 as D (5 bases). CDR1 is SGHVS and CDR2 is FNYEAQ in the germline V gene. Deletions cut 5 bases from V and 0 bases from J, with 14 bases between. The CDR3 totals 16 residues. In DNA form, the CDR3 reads TGTGCCAGCAGCGTTAGGGGAACCAGCTCCTACAATGAGCAGTTCTTC. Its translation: CASSVRGTSSYNEQFF. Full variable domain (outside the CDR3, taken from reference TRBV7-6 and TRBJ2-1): GAGVSQSPRYKVTKRGQDVALRCDPISGHVSLYWYRQALGQGPEFLTYFNYEAQQDKSGLPNDRFSAERPEGSISTLTIQRTEQRDSAMYRCASSVRGTSSYNEQFFGPGTRLTVL.

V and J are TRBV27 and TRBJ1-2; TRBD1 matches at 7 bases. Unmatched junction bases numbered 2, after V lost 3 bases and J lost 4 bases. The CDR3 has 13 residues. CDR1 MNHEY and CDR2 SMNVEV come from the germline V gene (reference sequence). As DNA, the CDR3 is TGTGCCAGCAGTTTCGACAGGGCCTATGGCTACACCTTC. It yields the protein CASSFDRAYGYTF.

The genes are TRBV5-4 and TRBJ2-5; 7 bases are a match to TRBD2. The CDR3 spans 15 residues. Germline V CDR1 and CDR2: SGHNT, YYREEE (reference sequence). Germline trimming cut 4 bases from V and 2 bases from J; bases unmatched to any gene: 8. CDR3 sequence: CASSRAGIPQETQYF. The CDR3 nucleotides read TGTGCCAGCAGCCGAGCGGGGATACCACAAGAGACCCAGTACTTC.

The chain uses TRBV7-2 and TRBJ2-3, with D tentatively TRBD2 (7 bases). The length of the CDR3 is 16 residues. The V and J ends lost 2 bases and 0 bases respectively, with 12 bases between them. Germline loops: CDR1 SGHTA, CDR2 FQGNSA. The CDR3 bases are TGTGCCAGCAGCTTAAGGGGGGGGCCCAGCACAGATACGCAGTATTTT. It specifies CASSLRGGPSTDTQYF.

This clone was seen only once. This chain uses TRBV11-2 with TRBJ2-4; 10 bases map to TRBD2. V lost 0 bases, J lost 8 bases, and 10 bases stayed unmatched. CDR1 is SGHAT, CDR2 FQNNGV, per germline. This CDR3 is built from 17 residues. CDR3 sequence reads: CASSLDRTSGTRDIQYF. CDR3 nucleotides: TGTGCCAGCAGCTTAGACCGGACTAGCGGTACCAGGGACATTCAGTACTTC. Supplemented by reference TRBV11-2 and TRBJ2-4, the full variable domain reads EAGVAQSPRYKIIEKRQSVAFWCNPISGHATLYWYQQILGQGPKLLIQFQNNGVVDDSQLPKDRFSAERLKGVDSTLKIQPAKLEDSAVYLCASSLDRTSGTRDIQYFGAGTRLSVL.

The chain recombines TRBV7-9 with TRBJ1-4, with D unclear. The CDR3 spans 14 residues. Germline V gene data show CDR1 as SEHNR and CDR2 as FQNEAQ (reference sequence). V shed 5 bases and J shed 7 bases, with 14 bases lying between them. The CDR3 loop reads CASSRGMASEKLFF. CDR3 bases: TGTGCCAGCAGCCGCGGGATGGCTAGTGAAAAACTGTTTTTT.

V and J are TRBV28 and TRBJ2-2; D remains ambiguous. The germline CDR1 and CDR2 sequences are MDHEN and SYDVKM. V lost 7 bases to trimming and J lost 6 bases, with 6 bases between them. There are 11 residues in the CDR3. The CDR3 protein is CASTRAGELFF. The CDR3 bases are TGTGCCAGCACCCGTGCCGGGGAGCTGTTTTTT.

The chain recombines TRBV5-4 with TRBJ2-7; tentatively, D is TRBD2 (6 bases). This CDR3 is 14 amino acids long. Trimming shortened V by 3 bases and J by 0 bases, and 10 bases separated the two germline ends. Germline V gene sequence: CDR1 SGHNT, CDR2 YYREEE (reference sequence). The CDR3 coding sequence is TGTGCCAGCAGCTATGACGGGGGCTCCTACGAGCAGTACTTC. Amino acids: CASSYDGGSYEQYF.

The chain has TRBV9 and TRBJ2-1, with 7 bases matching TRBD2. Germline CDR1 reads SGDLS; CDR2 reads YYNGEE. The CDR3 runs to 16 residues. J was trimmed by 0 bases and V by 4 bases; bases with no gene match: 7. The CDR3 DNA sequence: TGTGCCAGCAGCATCCTCTCGGGAGGCTCCTACAATGAGCAGTTCTTC. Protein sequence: CASSILSGGSYNEQFF.

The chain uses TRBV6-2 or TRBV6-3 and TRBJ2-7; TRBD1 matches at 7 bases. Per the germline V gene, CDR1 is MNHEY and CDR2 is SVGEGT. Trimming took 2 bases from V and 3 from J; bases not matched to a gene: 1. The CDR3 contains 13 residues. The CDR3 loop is CASSYGDSYEQYF. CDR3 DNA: TGTGCCAGCAGTTACGGGGACAGCTACGAGCAGTACTTC.

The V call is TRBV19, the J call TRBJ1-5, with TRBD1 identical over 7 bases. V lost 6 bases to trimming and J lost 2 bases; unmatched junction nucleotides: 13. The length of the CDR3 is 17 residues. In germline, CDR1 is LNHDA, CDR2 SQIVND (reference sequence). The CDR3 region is CASRDRVGRVGNQPQHF. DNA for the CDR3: TGTGCCAGTAGAGACAGGGTGGGGAGAGTCGGCAATCAGCCCCAGCATTTT.

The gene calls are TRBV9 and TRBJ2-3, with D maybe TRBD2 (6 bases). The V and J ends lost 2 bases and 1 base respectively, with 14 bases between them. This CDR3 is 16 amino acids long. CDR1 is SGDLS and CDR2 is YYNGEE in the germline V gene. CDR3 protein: CASSVLAGPGTDTQYF. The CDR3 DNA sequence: TGTGCCAGCAGCGTTCTGGCGGGGCCGGGCACAGATACGCAGTATTTT.

The CDR3 sequence: CASSETGTPNTGELFF. DNA for the CDR3: TGTGCCAGCAGCGAGACCGGGACTCCGAACACCGGGGAGCTGTTTTTT. V gene TRBV7-8 combines with J gene TRBJ2-2; possible D gene TRBD2, 6 bases. The CDR3 spans 16 residues. V gave up 5 bases and J gave up 0 bases, with 13 bases separating them. In germline, CDR1 is SGHVS, CDR2 FQNEAQ.

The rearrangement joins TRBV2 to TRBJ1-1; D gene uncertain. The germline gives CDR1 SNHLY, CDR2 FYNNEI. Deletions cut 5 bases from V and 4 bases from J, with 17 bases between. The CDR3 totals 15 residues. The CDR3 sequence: CASSPQLIRGTEAFF. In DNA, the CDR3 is TGTGCCAGCAGTCCCCAACTAATACGAGGCACTGAAGCTTTCTTT.

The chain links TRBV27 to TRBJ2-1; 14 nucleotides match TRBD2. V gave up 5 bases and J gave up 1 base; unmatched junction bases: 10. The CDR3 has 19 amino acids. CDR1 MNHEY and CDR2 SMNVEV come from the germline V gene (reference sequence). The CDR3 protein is CASSPWGLAGVGSYNEQFF. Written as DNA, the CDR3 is TGTGCCAGCAGTCCCTGGGGACTAGCGGGAGTAGGTTCCTACAATGAGCAGTTCTTC.

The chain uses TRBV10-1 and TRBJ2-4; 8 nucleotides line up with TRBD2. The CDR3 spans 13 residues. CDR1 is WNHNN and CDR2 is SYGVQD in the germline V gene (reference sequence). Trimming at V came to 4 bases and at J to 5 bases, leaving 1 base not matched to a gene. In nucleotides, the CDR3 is TGCGCCAGCAGTGCGGGAGGGGAAAACATTCAGTACTTC. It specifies CASSAGGENIQYF.

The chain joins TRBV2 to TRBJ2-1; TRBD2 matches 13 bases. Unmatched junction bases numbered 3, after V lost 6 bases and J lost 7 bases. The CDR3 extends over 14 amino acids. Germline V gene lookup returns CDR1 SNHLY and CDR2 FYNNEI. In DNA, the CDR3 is TGTGCCAGCAGAAGACTAGCGGGGGGAAATGAGCAGTTCTTC. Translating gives CASRRLAGGNEQFF.

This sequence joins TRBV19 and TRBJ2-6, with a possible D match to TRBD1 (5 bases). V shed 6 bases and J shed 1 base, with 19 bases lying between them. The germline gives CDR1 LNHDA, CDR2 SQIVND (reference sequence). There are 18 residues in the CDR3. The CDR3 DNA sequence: TGTGCCAGTAGCCCAGGTGCAGGGTATTGGTCTGGGGCCAACGTCCTGACTTTC. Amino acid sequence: CASSPGAGYWSGANVLTF.

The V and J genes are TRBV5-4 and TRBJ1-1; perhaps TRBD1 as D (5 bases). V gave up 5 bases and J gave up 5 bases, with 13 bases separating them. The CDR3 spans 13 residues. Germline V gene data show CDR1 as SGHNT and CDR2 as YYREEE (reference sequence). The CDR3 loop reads CASSLQVDTEAFF. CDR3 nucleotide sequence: TGTGCCAGCAGTCTACAGGTCGATACTGAAGCTTTCTTT. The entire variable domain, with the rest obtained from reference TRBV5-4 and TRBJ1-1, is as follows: ETGVTQSPTHLIKTRGQQVTLRCSSQSGHNTVSWYQQALGQGPQFIFQYYREEENGRGNFPPRFSGLQFPNYSSELNVNALELDDSALYLCASSLQVDTEAFFGQGTRLTVV.

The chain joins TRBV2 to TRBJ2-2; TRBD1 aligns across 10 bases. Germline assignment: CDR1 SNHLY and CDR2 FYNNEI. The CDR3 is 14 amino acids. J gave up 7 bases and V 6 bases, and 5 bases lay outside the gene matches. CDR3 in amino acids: CASSPGQGFGELFF. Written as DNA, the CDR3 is TGTGCCAGCAGCCCGGGACAGGGGTTCGGGGAGCTGTTTTTT.

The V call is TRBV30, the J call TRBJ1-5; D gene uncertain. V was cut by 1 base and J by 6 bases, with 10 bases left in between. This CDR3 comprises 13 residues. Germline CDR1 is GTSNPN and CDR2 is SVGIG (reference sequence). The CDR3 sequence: CAWSGEGGQPQHF. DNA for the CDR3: TGTGCCTGGAGTGGGGAAGGAGGTCAGCCCCAGCATTTT.

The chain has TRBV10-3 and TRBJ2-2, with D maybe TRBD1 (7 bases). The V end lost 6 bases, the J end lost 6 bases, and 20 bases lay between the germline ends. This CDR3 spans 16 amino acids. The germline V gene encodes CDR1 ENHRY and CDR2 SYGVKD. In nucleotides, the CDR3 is TGTGCCATCAGCGCCCCCCGACAGGGAGGAGCCGGGGAGCTGTTTTTT. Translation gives CAISAPRQGGAGELFF.